These 6 T cell receptor beta chains were all obtained from the same sample, sequenced in a study of blood T cell repertoires in COVID-19 (dated by TCRdb to about 2020). Libraries were built with the immunoSEQ multiplex PCR assay. In TCRdb, the immuneACCESS table is reduced to in-frame sequences with V and J assigned. These tables do not hold every clone; where another copy was compared, an unresolved V gene accounts for under half, and the others remain unexplained. Across this sample there are fewer than 70,000 clones, with more than 70% seen only once. The ten largest clones take up under 25% of the sample. The specimen was peripheral blood. The receptors stem from a young man with COVID-19, enrolled during active disease.

The rearrangement joins TRBV7-9 to TRBJ2-7; a weak D match, TRBD2 (6 bases). CDR1 is SEHNR and CDR2 is FQNEAQ in the germline V gene (reference sequence). The CDR3 has 14 residues. The germline V and J ends were trimmed by 5 bases and 2 bases, with 13 bases remaining between them. CDR3 residues: CASSLSGEAYEQYF. Written as DNA, the CDR3 is TGTGCCAGCAGCCTCTCCGGGGAGGCCTACGAGCAGTACTTC. Based on the CDR3 plus reference TRBV7-9 and TRBJ2-7, the full variable domain is DTGVSQNPRHKITKRGQNVTFRCDPISEHNRLYWYRQTLGQGPEFLTYFQNEAQLEKSRLLSDRFSAERPKGSFSTLEIQRTEQGDSAMYLCASSLSGEAYEQYFGPGTRLTVT.

The chain combines TRBV30 with TRBJ1-4, with TRBD1 identical over 11 bases. After removal of 2 bases from V and 6 bases from J, the junction contained 5 bases not matched to a gene. This CDR3 is built from 15 residues. Germline V lookup: CDR1 GTSNPN, CDR2 SVGIG (reference sequence). The CDR3 region has the DNA TGTGCCTGGAGTCCCTGGGGACAGGGGGATGAAAAACTGTTTTTT. Encoded protein: CAWSPWGQGDEKLFF.

V is TRBV6-5 and J is TRBJ2-2; D possibly corresponds to TRBD1 (7 bases). The CDR3 loop spans 15 amino acids. Trimming took off 2 bases at V and 5 bases at J, with 12 bases between the two ends. CDR1 and CDR2 (germline): MNHEY, SVGAGI. CDR3 amino acids: CASSYQGGLTGELFF. In DNA, the CDR3 is TGTGCCAGCAGTTACCAGGGGGGCTTAACCGGGGAGCTGTTTTTT.

This rearrangement joins TRBV7-9 to TRBJ1-2; no clear D gene. The V gene lost 5 bases and the J gene lost 3 bases, with 10 bases spanning the gap. This CDR3 is built from 13 residues. Germline CDR1 is SEHNR and CDR2 is FQNEAQ (reference sequence). CDR3 sequence: CASSGGSYYGYTF. The CDR3, as DNA: TGTGCCAGCAGCGGCGGGTCTTACTATGGCTACACCTTC.

The chain joins TRBV28 to TRBJ2-5; D unresolved. V lost 4 bases, J lost 0 bases, and 6 bases lay in between. Germline assignment: CDR1 MDHEN and CDR2 SYDVKM. This CDR3 is 13 amino acids long. In DNA form, the CDR3 reads TGTGCCAGCAGTTCTACCTACCAAGAGACCCAGTACTTC. Its translation is CASSSTYQETQYF. The variable domain in full, with the rest retrieved from reference TRBV28 and TRBJ2-5, is DVKVTQSSRYLVKRTGEKVFLECVQDMDHENMFWYRQDPGLGLRLIYFSYDVKMKEKGDIPEGYSVSREKKERFSLILESASTNQTSMYLCASSSTYQETQYFGPGTRLLVL.

The chain couples TRBV5-1 to TRBJ2-1; perhaps TRBD2 as D (6 bases). Trimming stripped 6 bases from V and 0 bases from J, with 13 bases between. Per the germline V gene, CDR1 is SGHRS and CDR2 is YFSETQ. The CDR3 covers 15 residues. The CDR3, as DNA: TGCGCCAGCACCTTAGCGGCTACCTCCTACAATGAGCAGTTCTTC. Amino acids: CASTLAATSYNEQFF.